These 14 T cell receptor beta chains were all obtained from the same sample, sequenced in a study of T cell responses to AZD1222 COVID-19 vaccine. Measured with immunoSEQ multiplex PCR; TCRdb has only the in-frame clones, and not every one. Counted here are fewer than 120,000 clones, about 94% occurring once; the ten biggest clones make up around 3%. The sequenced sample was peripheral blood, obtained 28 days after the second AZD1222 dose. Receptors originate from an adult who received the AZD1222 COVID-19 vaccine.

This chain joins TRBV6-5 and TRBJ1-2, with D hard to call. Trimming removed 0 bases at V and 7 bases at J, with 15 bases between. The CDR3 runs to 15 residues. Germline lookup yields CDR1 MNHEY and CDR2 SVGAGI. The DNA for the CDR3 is TGTGCCAGCAGTTACTCGAACCGGGCCCGAGGTGGCTACACCTTC. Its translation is CASSYSNRARGGYTF.

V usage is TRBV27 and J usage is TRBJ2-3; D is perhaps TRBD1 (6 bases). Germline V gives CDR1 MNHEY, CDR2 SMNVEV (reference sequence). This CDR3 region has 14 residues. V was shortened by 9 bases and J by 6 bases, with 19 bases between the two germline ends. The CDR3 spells CASTVGQASDTQYF. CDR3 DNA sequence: TGTGCCAGTACTGTGGGACAAGCGTCGGATACGCAGTATTTT.

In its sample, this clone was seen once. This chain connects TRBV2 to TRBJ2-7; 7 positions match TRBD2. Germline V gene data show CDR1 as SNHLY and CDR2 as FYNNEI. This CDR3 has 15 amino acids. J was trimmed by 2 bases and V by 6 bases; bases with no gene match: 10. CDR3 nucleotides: TGTGCCAGCAGACCCCGGGGGGAACTCACCTACGAGCAGTACTTC. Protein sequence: CASRPRGELTYEQYF.

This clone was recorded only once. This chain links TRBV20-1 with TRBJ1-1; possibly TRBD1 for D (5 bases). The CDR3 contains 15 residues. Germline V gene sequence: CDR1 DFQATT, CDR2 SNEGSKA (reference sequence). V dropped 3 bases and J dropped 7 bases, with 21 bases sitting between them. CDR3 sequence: CSASSSGRGGGEAFF. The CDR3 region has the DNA TGCAGTGCTAGTAGCTCGGGAAGGGGCGGGGGTGAAGCTTTCTTT.

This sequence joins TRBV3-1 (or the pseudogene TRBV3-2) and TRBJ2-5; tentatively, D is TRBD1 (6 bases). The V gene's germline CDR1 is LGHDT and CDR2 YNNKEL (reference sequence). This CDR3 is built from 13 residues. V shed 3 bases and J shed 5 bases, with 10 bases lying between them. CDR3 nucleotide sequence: TGTGCCAGCAGCCAGGGGGCGAGGGAGACCCAGTACTTC. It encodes CASSQGARETQYF.

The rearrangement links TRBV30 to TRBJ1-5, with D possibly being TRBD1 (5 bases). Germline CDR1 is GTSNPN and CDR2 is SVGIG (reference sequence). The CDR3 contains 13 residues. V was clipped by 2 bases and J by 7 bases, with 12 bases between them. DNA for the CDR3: TGTGCCTGGAGTAACAGCTGGGGCCAGCCCCAGCATTTT. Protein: CAWSNSWGQPQHF. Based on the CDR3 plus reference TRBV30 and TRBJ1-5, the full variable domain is SQTIHQWPATLVQPVGSPLSLECTVEGTSNPNLYWYRQAAGRGLQLLFYSVGIGQISSEVPQNLSASRPQDRQFILSSKKLLLSDSGFYLCAWSNSWGQPQHFGDGTRLSIL.

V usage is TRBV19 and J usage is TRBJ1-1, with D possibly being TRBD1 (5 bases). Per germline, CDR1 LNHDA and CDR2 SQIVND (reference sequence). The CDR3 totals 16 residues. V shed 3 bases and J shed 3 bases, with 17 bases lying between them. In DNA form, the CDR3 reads TGTGCCAGTAGTATCCAGTTCTGGGTGGGGGACACTGAAGCTTTCTTT. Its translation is CASSIQFWVGDTEAFF.

This CDR3 reads CASRSIGQGDQPQHF. As DNA, the CDR3 is TGTGCCAGCAGGAGTATCGGACAGGGGGATCAGCCCCAGCATTTT. This sequence joins TRBV2 and TRBJ1-5, with TRBD1 matching over 10 bases. The CDR3 has 15 amino acids. Germline CDR1 SNHLY, CDR2 FYNNEI. V shed 6 bases and J 5 bases; nucleotides not matched to a gene: 7.

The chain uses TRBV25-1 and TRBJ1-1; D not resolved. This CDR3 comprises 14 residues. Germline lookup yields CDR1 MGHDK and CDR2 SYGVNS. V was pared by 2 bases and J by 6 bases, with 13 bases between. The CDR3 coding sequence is TGTGCCAGCAGTGAAGGGCTCGGAGGTCCTGAAGCTTTCTTT. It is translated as CASSEGLGGPEAFF.

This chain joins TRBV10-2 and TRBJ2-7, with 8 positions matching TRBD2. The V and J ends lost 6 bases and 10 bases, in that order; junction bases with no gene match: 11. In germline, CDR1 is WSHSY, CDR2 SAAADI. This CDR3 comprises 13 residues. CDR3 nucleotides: TGCGCCAGCAGGGATCCGGGACTAGAAACACAGTACTTC. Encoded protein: CASRDPGLETQYF.

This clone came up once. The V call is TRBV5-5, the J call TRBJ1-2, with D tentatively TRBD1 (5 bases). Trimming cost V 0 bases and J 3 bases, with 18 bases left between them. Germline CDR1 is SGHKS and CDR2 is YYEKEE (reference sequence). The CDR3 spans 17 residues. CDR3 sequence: CASSLGPQRKGHYGYTF. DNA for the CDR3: TGTGCCAGCAGCTTGGGGCCTCAGCGAAAGGGGCACTATGGCTACACCTTC. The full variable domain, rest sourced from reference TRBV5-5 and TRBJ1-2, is DAGVTQSPTHLIKTRGQQVTLRCSPISGHKSVSWYQQVLGQGPQFIFQYYEKEERGRGNFPDRFSARQFPNYSSELNVNALLLGDSALYLCASSLGPQRKGHYGYTFGSGTRLTVV.

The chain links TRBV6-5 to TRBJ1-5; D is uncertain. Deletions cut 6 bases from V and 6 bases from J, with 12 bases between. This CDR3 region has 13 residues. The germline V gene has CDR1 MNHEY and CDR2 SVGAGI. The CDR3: CASRNVGGQPQHF. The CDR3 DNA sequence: TGTGCCAGCAGAAACGTTGGTGGTCAGCCCCAGCATTTT.

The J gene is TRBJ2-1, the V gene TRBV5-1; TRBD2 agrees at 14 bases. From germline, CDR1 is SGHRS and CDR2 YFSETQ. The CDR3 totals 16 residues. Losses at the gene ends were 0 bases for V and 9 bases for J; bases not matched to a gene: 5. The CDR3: CASSLEPGLAGAEQFF. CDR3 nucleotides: TGCGCCAGCAGCTTGGAACCGGGACTAGCGGGAGCTGAGCAGTTCTTC.

The CDR3 protein is CAISTPTGESYNEQFF. For the CDR3, the DNA is TGTGCCATCAGCACCCCCACAGGGGAATCCTACAATGAGCAGTTCTTC. The V and J genes are TRBV10-3 and TRBJ2-1, with TRBD1 matching 7 bases. CDR1 and CDR2 from the germline V gene are ENHRY and SYGVKD. The trim removed 6 bases at V and 1 base at J, leaving 9 bases unmatched. This CDR3 spans 16 amino acids.